Listed here are 25 T cell receptor beta chains from one sample, sequenced in a study of PD-1 blockade in classical Hodgkin lymphoma. The time point was: cycle 4 day 1 (C4D1), after less than seven weeks of nivolumab. Relapse was seen in all patients after autologous stem cell transplantation, and brentuximab vedotin exposure was variable. Produced via immunoSEQ multiplex PCR; TCRdb's table is partial and in-frame only. This sample has roughly 96,000 clones, with around 93% found just once. The sequencing here drew on peripheral blood mononuclear cells (PBMCs), taken before the fourth cycle of nivolumab. Receptors were obtained from a human donor with classical Hodgkin lymphoma.

The chain employs TRBV19 and TRBJ2-7; perhaps TRBD1 as D (6 bases). In germline, CDR1 is LNHDA, CDR2 SQIVND (reference sequence). Between the trimmed V and J ends, which lost 7 bases and 6 bases, there was a span of 13 bases. The CDR3 spans 12 residues. In nucleotides, the CDR3 is TGTGCCAGTACCTCAACAGGGAGCGAGCAGTACTTC. It specifies CASTSTGSEQYF.

The CDR3 loop reads CASSLSTVNEKLFF. CDR3 DNA sequence: TGTGCCAGCAGCTTATCGACGGTTAATGAAAAACTGTTTTTT. The chain employs TRBV5-5 and TRBJ1-4; no definite D call. The CDR3 is made up of 14 amino acids. Trimming cost V 2 bases and J 4 bases, with 9 bases left between them. In germline, CDR1 is SGHKS, CDR2 YYEKEE (reference sequence).

J is TRBJ2-1 and V is TRBV10-3; 7 positions match TRBD1. V trimming: 6 bases; J trimming: 8 bases; junction bases outside the gene matches: 7. Germline V CDR1 and CDR2: ENHRY, SYGVKD. The CDR3 runs to 13 residues. The CDR3 protein is CAIRAGTADEQFF. CDR3 in DNA: TGTGCCATCAGGGCCGGGACAGCGGATGAGCAGTTCTTC.

Regarding this clone: An end of the junction does not agree with germline; a read error may underlie this. This chain joins TRBV27 and TRBJ2-1; the D is unclear. CDR1 and CDR2 from the germline V gene are MNHEY and SMNVEV (reference sequence). The CDR3 is 13 amino acids. The CDR3 DNA sequence: TGTGCCAGCAGTTTATCTCTCTACCATGAGCAGTTCTTC. Translated, it gives CASSLSLYHEQFF.

The DNA for the CDR3 is TGTGCCAGCAGTTACGTGGGCGTAGGCAATCAGCCCCAGCATTTT. Its protein product is CASSYVGVGNQPQHF. This rearrangement joins TRBV6-5 to TRBJ1-5; D is undetermined. The CDR3 is 15 amino acids. V lost 2 bases and J 2 bases, leaving 10 bases between the germline ends. Germline assignment: CDR1 MNHEY and CDR2 SVGAGI.

The chain is built from TRBV2 and TRBJ1-3; no definite D call. The CDR3 sequence is 12 residues long. V dropped 3 bases and J dropped 6 bases, with 6 bases sitting between them. Germline lookup yields CDR1 SNHLY and CDR2 FYNNEI. The DNA for the CDR3 is TGTGCCAGCAGTGACCCTATAAACACCATATATTTT. Its protein product is CASSDPINTIYF.

The genes are TRBV6-1 and TRBJ1-5; D not resolved. The CDR3 sequence is 15 residues long. V gave up 2 bases and J gave up 0 bases, with 8 bases separating them. CDR1 MNHNS and CDR2 SASEGT come from the germline V gene. The CDR3 is CASSEMEYSNQPQHF. The CDR3 region has the DNA TGTGCCAGCAGTGAAATGGAATATAGCAATCAGCCCCAGCATTTT.

This clone was detected only a few times. The genes are TRBV23-1 and TRBJ2-7; TRBD2 matches 11 bases. TRBV23-1 carries the ORF label, with uncertain function. The ends lost 4 bases at V and 4 bases at J; junction bases unmatched: 9. The CDR3 is made up of 16 amino acids. In DNA form, the CDR3 reads TGCGCCAGCAGTCCTCCTCCTAGCGGGAGGTCGTACGAGCAGTACTTC. Translation gives CASSPPPSGRSYEQYF.

The chain has TRBV7-2 and TRBJ2-7, with D possibly being TRBD2 (5 bases). CDR3 length: 9 residues. Germline CDR1 is SGHTA and CDR2 is FQGNSA. In DNA, the CDR3 is TGTGTCTTAGAGGGCGAGCAGTACTTC. Translating it yields CVLEGEQYF.

This chain joins TRBV6-1 and TRBJ1-5, with 9 bases fitting TRBD1. The CDR3 is 16 residues long. Trimming removed 0 bases from V and 5 bases from J; junction bases left unmatched: 5. Germline-derived CDR1 and CDR2 are MNHNS and SASEGT. The CDR3 DNA is TGTGCCAGCAGTGAAGCGGGACAGGGTTCCTATCAGCCCCAGCATTTT. Protein product: CASSEAGQGSYQPQHF.

The rearrangement joins TRBV7-6 to TRBJ2-5, with TRBD2 matching over 9 bases. Germline V gene lookup returns CDR1 SGHVS and CDR2 FNYEAQ. The CDR3 loop spans 15 amino acids. V was pared by 3 bases and J by 5 bases, with 7 bases of the junction left unmatched. Here the CDR3 DNA reads TGTGCCAGCAGCTTCATTGCGGGAGGGCAGGAGACCCAGTACTTC. The encoded protein is CASSFIAGGQETQYF.

This rearrangement joins TRBV18 to TRBJ1-5, with TRBD1 matching over 8 bases. There are 14 residues in the CDR3. After removal of 5 bases from V and 3 bases from J, the junction contained 3 bases not matched to a gene. The germline CDR1 and CDR2 sequences are KGHSH and LQKENI. In DNA, the CDR3 is TGTGCCAGCTCAGGACAGGGAACCAATCAGCCCCAGCATTTT. It is translated as CASSGQGTNQPQHF.

The rearrangement links TRBV30 to TRBJ1-2; D is unclear. This CDR3 has 10 residues. In germline, CDR1 is GTSNPN, CDR2 SVGIG (reference sequence). The V gene lost 2 bases and the J gene lost 4 bases, with 2 bases spanning the gap. CDR3 loop: CAWSSYGYTF. In DNA, the CDR3 is TGTGCCTGGAGTTCCTATGGCTACACCTTC. Supplemented by reference TRBV30 and TRBJ1-2, the full variable domain reads SQTIHQWPATLVQPVGSPLSLECTVEGTSNPNLYWYRQAAGRGLQLLFYSVGIGQISSEVPQNLSASRPQDRQFILSSKKLLLSDSGFYLCAWSSYGYTFGSGTRLTVV.

The chain has TRBV5-1 and TRBJ2-7; D is perhaps TRBD2 (5 bases). The CDR3 totals 12 residues. Looked up from germline, CDR1 is SGHRS and CDR2 is YFSETQ. V was cut by 7 bases and J by 6 bases, with 14 bases left in between. The CDR3 protein is CASQTTGTEQYF. CDR3 nucleotide sequence: TGCGCCAGCCAGACTACCGGAACCGAGCAGTACTTC.

The chain combines TRBV27 with TRBJ2-3, with 8 bases aligning to TRBD2. This CDR3 comprises 20 residues. V lost 2 bases to trimming and J lost 2 bases; unmatched junction nucleotides: 18. Germline lookup yields CDR1 MNHEY and CDR2 SMNVEV (reference sequence). The chain's CDR3 is CASSLVQVPRGRKLTDTQYF. The CDR3 DNA sequence: TGTGCCAGCAGTTTAGTACAGGTGCCCCGCGGGAGGAAACTCACAGATACGCAGTATTTT.

This chain joins TRBV6-5 and TRBJ2-7, with 9 nucleotides matching TRBD1. The CDR3 loop spans 14 amino acids. V gave up 2 bases and J gave up 3 bases; unmatched junction bases: 2. In germline, CDR1 is MNHEY, CDR2 SVGAGI. This CDR3 reads CASSYRDRVYEQYF. The DNA for the CDR3 is TGTGCCAGCAGTTACCGGGACAGGGTCTACGAGCAGTACTTC.

This chain uses TRBV27 with TRBJ2-7; D remains unclear. This CDR3 is built from 11 residues. Germline CDR1 MNHEY, CDR2 SMNVEV (reference sequence). V lost 7 bases and J 3 bases, leaving 7 bases between the germline ends. The DNA for the CDR3 is TGTGCCAGCACGGACGGCTACGAGCAGTACTTC. This translates into CASTDGYEQYF.

The gene calls are TRBV7-8 and TRBJ1-1, with D uncertain. Germline CDR1 is SGHVS and CDR2 is FQNEAQ. The CDR3 is 14 amino acids. V shed 0 bases and J shed 11 bases, with 16 bases lying between them. CDR3 nucleotide sequence: TGTGCCAGCAGCTTAGCCGATTTGAAGTCTGGGGCTTTCTTT. It translates to CASSLADLKSGAFF.

This clone was found once. The chain employs TRBV9 and TRBJ1-2, with a weak D call TRBD1 (6 bases). CDR3 length: 13 residues. Per the germline V gene, CDR1 is SGDLS and CDR2 is YYNGEE. The germline V and J ends were trimmed by 3 bases and 8 bases, with 14 bases remaining between them. CDR3 residues: CASSDQGQEGYTF. CDR3 nucleotide sequence: TGTGCCAGCAGCGATCAGGGGCAGGAAGGCTACACCTTC.

The chain uses TRBV18 and TRBJ2-5; D is perhaps TRBD1 (6 bases). The CDR3 has 16 amino acids. Germline CDR1 is KGHSH and CDR2 is LQKENI. Deletions cut 2 bases from V and 5 bases from J, with 18 bases between. The CDR3 nucleotides read TGTGCCAGCTCACCAATTACAGGGTTTTCAGGCGAGACCCAGTACTTC. It encodes CASSPITGFSGETQYF.

The V call is TRBV5-5, the J call TRBJ1-2; 7 nucleotides match TRBD1. The CDR3 spans 14 residues. V lost 3 bases, J lost 3 bases, and 5 bases stayed unmatched. Germline loops: CDR1 SGHKS, CDR2 YYEKEE (reference sequence). CDR3: CASSWRDSHYGYTF. The CDR3 coding sequence is TGTGCCAGCAGCTGGAGGGACAGTCACTATGGCTACACCTTC. Full variable domain (remainder filled in from reference TRBV5-5 and TRBJ1-2): DAGVTQSPTHLIKTRGQQVTLRCSPISGHKSVSWYQQVLGQGPQFIFQYYEKEERGRGNFPDRFSARQFPNYSSELNVNALLLGDSALYLCASSWRDSHYGYTFGSGTRLTVV.

V and J are TRBV6-5 and TRBJ2-3, with 11 bases lining up with TRBD2. The germline V gene has CDR1 MNHEY and CDR2 SVGAGI. After removal of 7 bases from V and 10 bases from J, the junction contained 13 bases not matched to a gene. CDR3 size: 15 residues. For the CDR3, the DNA is TGTGCCAGCACTCCCGGACTAGCGGGTGTCGGGCCGCAGTATTTT. It codes for CASTPGLAGVGPQYF.

V usage is TRBV2 and J usage is TRBJ1-5, with 9 bases lining up with TRBD1. The CDR3 covers 19 residues. CDR1 is SNHLY and CDR2 is FYNNEI in the germline V gene. V shed 5 bases and J 0 bases; nucleotides not matched to a gene: 14. This CDR3 is CASSLTSTGGTDSNQPQHF. The CDR3 DNA reads as TGTGCCAGCAGTCTAACCTCGACAGGGGGGACAGATAGCAATCAGCCCCAGCATTTT.

The chain recombines TRBV7-9 with TRBJ2-3; TRBD2 might be the D (6 bases). V lost 2 bases and J 3 bases, leaving 24 bases between the germline ends. The germline V gene has CDR1 SEHNR and CDR2 FQNEAQ (reference sequence). CDR3 length equals 19 residues. The CDR3 reads CASSLRTVRRVGGTDTQYF. DNA for the CDR3: TGTGCCAGCAGCTTAAGAACGGTTCGTCGGGTGGGAGGTACAGATACGCAGTATTTT.

J is TRBJ2-3 and V is TRBV10-3; 11 bases are shared with TRBD2. CDR1 is ENHRY and CDR2 is SYGVKD in the germline V gene. V lost 6 bases to trimming and J lost 3 bases; unmatched junction nucleotides: 8. The CDR3 contains 16 residues. The CDR3 reads CAIRTRLAGRTDTQYF. CDR3 nucleotides: TGTGCCATCAGGACCCGACTAGCGGGACGGACAGATACGCAGTATTTT.